The rows below give T cell receptor beta chains drawn from one sample of a study of blood T cell repertoires in COVID-19. Clones were read by immunoSEQ multiplex PCR, and TCRdb kept only the in-frame ones, dropping some. The data contain 53,000 or so clones, roughly 85% of them singletons. Sequences were obtained from peripheral blood. Source of these receptors: a man aged 60 to 69 with acute or convalescent COVID-19. Each CDR3 is given with its conserved first and last residue. Fields, in order: D gene, J gene, V gene, clone size, CDR3 DNA, CDR3 protein. The D gene is left open where the match is weak. Clone size appears in some rows only: once, few, many, or a class for an expanded clone.

d_gene: NA
j_gene: TRBJ1-4
v_gene: TRBV27
abundance: NA
CDR3nt: TGTGCCAGCAGCCGTGACAGCTGGGGAGAAAAACTGTTTTTT
CDR3aa: CASSRDSWGEKLFF

d_gene: NA
j_gene: TRBJ1-4
v_gene: TRBV4-1
abundance: NA
CDR3nt: TGCGCCAGCAGCCCGTCGCCCGTGTGGGCTACTAATGAAAAACTGTTTTTT
CDR3aa: CASSPSPVWATNEKLFF

d_gene: NA
j_gene: TRBJ2-7
v_gene: TRBV2
abundance: NA
CDR3nt: TGTGCCAGCAGTGCCTCACAGGCCGAGAAGTACTTC
CDR3aa: CASSASQAEKYF

d_gene: NA
j_gene: TRBJ1-5
v_gene: TRBV6-6
abundance: NA
CDR3nt: TGTGCCAGCAGTTACTCGAATCAGGTCAATCAGCCCCAGCATTTT
CDR3aa: CASSYSNQVNQPQHF

d_gene: TRBD2
j_gene: TRBJ2-1
v_gene: TRBV2
abundance: NA
CDR3nt: TGTGCCAGCAGCTTCACTAGCGGCGAGCAGTTCTTC
CDR3aa: CASSFTSGEQFF

d_gene: TRBD1
j_gene: TRBJ1-5
v_gene: TRBV19
abundance: NA
CDR3nt: TGTGCCAGTAGTACCACAGGGGGCGCGAGCAATCAGCCCCAGCATTTT
CDR3aa: CASSTTGGASNQPQHF

d_gene: NA
j_gene: TRBJ2-5
v_gene: TRBV5-1
abundance: NA
CDR3nt: TGCGCCAGCAGCCAGGTTCCATTGGAGACCCAGTACTTC
CDR3aa: CASSQVPLETQYF

d_gene: TRBD1
j_gene: TRBJ2-2
v_gene: TRBV18
abundance: NA
CDR3nt: TGTGCCAGCTCACGGGACAGAGCCGGGGAGCTGTTTTTT
CDR3aa: CASSRDRAGELFF

d_gene: NA
j_gene: TRBJ2-1
v_gene: TRBV27
abundance: NA
CDR3nt: TGTGCCAGCAGGCGTGGGAGCTCCTACAATGAGCAGTTCTTC
CDR3aa: CASRRGSSYNEQFF

d_gene: TRBD1
j_gene: TRBJ2-7
v_gene: TRBV6-5
abundance: NA
CDR3nt: TGTGCCAGCAGTTACGACAGGGCAACAACCTACGAGCAGTACTTC
CDR3aa: CASSYDRATTYEQYF

d_gene: NA
j_gene: TRBJ2-7
v_gene: TRBV3-1/TRBV3-2
abundance: NA
CDR3nt: TGTGCCAGCAGCTCAGGGTCCTACGAGCAGTACTTC
CDR3aa: CASSSGSYEQYF

d_gene: NA
j_gene: TRBJ1-1
v_gene: TRBV5-1
abundance: NA
CDR3nt: TGCGCCAGCAGCTTGGGGGACTTGAACACTGAAGCTTTCTTT
CDR3aa: CASSLGDLNTEAFF

d_gene: TRBD1
j_gene: TRBJ1-1
v_gene: TRBV28
abundance: NA
CDR3nt: TGTGCCAGCAGTTTATCCACCACAGGGGGCCGGAACACTGAAGCTTTCTTT
CDR3aa: CASSLSTTGGRNTEAFF

d_gene: TRBD2
j_gene: TRBJ2-2
v_gene: TRBV19
abundance: NA
CDR3nt: TGTGCCAGTAGTAAGGGGGCTAGCGGGAGGATCACCGGGGAGCTGTTTTTT
CDR3aa: CASSKGASGRITGELFF

d_gene: NA
j_gene: TRBJ2-1
v_gene: TRBV24-1
abundance: NA
CDR3nt: TGTGCCACCAGTGTCATTGCATTCGGTGAGCAGTTCTTC
CDR3aa: CATSVIAFGEQFF

d_gene: TRBD2
j_gene: TRBJ2-1
v_gene: TRBV9
abundance: NA
CDR3nt: TGTGCCAGCAGCACCTATAGTGAGGTAGCGGGTCGGAATGAGCAGTTCTTC
CDR3aa: CASSTYSEVAGRNEQFF

d_gene: NA
j_gene: TRBJ2-7
v_gene: TRBV9
abundance: few
CDR3nt: TGTGCCAGCAGCCCGGACAGACCCTACGAGCAGTACTTC
CDR3aa: CASSPDRPYEQYF

d_gene: NA
j_gene: TRBJ1-1
v_gene: TRBV27
abundance: few
CDR3nt: TGTGCCAGCAGGCCCTTCTTCATAGGGAGGACTTCTAGGAACACTGAAGCTTTCTTT
CDR3aa: CASRPFFIGRTSRNTEAFF